This T cell receptor beta chain was retrieved from a study of blood T cell repertoires in COVID-19. Study information: Material from acute and convalescent COVID-19 was sourced from the United States, Italy and Spain.

Original processing notes: Estimation of nucleated cell counts relied on the amplification of reference gene primers. Profiling relied on immunoSEQ multiplex PCR, and the TCRdb table lists in-frame clones only, not all of them. Clonal size and the V and J genes are those of that table, whereas D and trimming came from the DNA. The profile shows approximately 160,000 clones, 84% of them singletons. CDR3 length: 14 amino acids. CDR1 is SGHTA and CDR2 is FQGNSA in the germline V gene. Trimming pared 3 bases from V and 0 bases from J, leaving 9 bases between. The sequence was obtained from a woman aged 45-59 years in a cohort sampled during active or convalescent COVID-19. Material: peripheral blood. The chain is built from TRBV7-2 and TRBJ2-7; the D is unclear. CDR3 protein: CASSFDPSSYEQYF. CDR3 DNA: TGTGCCAGCAGCTTTGATCCGAGCTCCTACGAGCAGTACTTC.